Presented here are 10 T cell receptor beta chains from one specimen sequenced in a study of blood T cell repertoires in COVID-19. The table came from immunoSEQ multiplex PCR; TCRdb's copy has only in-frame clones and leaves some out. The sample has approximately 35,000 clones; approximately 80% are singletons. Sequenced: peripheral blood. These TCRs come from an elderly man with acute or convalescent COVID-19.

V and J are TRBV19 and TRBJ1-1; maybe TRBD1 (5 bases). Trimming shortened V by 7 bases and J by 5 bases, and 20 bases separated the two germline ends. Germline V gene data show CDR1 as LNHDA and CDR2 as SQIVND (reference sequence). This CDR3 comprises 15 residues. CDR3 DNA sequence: TGTGCCAGTACCTTCGGGGGTTTAGGGAATACTGAAGCTTTCTTT. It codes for CASTFGGLGNTEAFF.

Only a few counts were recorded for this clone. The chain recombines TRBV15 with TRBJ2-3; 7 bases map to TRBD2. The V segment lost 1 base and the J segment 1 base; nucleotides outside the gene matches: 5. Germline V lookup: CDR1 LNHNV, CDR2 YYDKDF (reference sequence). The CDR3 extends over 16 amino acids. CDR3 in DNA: TGTGCCACCAGCAGAGGGATGGCGGGGGGCACAGATACGCAGTATTTT. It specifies CATSRGMAGGTDTQYF. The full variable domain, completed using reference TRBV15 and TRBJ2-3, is DAMVIQNPRYQVTQFGKPVTLSCSQTLNHNVMYWYQQKSSQAPKLLFHYYDKDFNNEADTPDNFQSRRPNTSFCFLDIRSPGLGDTAMYLCATSRGMAGGTDTQYFGPGTRLTVL.

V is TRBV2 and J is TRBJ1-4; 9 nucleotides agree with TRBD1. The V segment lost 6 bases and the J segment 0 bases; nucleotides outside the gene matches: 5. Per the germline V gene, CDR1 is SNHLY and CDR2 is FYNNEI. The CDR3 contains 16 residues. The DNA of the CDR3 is TGTGCCAGCAGAAGGGGACAGGGAACAACTAATGAAAAACTGTTTTTT. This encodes CASRRGQGTTNEKLFF. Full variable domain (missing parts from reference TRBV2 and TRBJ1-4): EPEVTQTPSHQVTQMGQEVILRCVPISNHLYFYWYRQILGQKVEFLVSFYNNEISEKSEIFDDQFSVERPDGSNFTLKIRSTKLEDSAMYFCASRRGQGTTNEKLFFGSGTQLSVL.

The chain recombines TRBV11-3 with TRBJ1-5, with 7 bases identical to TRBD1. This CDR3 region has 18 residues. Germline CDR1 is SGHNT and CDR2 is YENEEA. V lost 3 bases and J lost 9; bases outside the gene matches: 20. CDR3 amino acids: CASSFVVIRGRWRRPQHF. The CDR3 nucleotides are TGTGCCAGCAGCTTCGTAGTGATTAGGGGGCGCTGGAGGCGGCCCCAGCATTTT.

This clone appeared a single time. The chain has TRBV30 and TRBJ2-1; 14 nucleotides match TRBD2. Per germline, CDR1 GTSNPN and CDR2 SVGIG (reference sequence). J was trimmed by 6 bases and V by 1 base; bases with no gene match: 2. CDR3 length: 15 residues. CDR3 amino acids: CAWSAGLAGVNEQFF. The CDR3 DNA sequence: TGTGCCTGGAGTGCGGGACTAGCGGGAGTCAATGAGCAGTTCTTC.

CDR3 bases: TGTGCCAGCAGCGTAGGCGGACTCAACTACGAGCAGTACTTC. Its translation is CASSVGGLNYEQYF. This chain joins TRBV9 and TRBJ2-7; TRBD2 is a possible D gene (5 bases). Trimming removed 0 bases at V and 3 bases at J, with 10 bases between. Germline V lookup: CDR1 SGDLS, CDR2 YYNGEE. The CDR3 is 14 amino acids.

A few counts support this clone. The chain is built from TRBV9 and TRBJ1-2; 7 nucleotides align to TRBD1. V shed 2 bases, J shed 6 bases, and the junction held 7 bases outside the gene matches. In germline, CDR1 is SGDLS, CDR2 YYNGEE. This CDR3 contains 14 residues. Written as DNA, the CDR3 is TGTGCCAGCAGCGTGTATCAAGGGACAGATGGCTACACCTTC. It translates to CASSVYQGTDGYTF.

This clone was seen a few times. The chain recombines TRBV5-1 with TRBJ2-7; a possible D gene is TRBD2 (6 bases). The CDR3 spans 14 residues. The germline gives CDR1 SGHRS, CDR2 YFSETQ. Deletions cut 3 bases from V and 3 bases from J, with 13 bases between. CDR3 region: CASSSRDFSYEQYF. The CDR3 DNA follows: TGCGCCAGCAGCTCAAGGGACTTCAGCTACGAGCAGTACTTC.

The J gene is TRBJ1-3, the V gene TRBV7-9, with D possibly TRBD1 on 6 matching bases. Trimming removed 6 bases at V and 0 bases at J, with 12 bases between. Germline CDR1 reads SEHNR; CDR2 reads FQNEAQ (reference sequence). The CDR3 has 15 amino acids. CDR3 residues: CASSQDSFSGNTIYF. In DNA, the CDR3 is TGTGCCAGCAGTCAGGACAGCTTCTCTGGAAACACCATATATTTT.

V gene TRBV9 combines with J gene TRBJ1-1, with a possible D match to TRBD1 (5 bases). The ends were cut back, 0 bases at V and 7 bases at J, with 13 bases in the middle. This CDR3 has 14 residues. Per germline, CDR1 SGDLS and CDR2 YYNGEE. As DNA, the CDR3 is TGTGCCAGCAGCGTAGCTCCTCAGGGAGGTGAAGCTTTCTTT. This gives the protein CASSVAPQGGEAFF.